This T cell receptor (beta chain) was captured in a study of blood T cell repertoires in COVID-19. The authors' processing: By means of reference gene primer amplification, nucleated cell counts were estimated. The table came from immunoSEQ multiplex PCR; TCRdb's copy has only in-frame clones and leaves some out. For V, J and clone size, that table is used; D and trimming come from the DNA. The sample has about 55,000 clones; approximately 85% are singletons. The germline gives CDR1 SNHLY, CDR2 FYNNEI. Between the trimmed V and J ends, which lost 7 bases and 1 base, there was a span of 19 bases. There are 16 residues in the CDR3.

The V and J genes are TRBV2 and TRBJ1-1, with TRBD1 as a possible D gene (5 bases). This receptor was identified in a human donor in a cohort sampled during active COVID-19. The material sequenced was peripheral blood. The CDR3 DNA is TGTGCCAGCACCTTAATGGCTGGCGGGGGGAACACTGAAGCTTTCTTT. Translating it yields CASTLMAGGGNTEAFF.